This T cell receptor beta chain was recovered during a study of shared clonotypes between healthy human individuals (dated by TCRdb to the early 2020s). At the level of the whole study: The cohort included a few men and a couple of women between 18 and 49 years of age. Each donor's leukapheresis produced roughly between roughly 0.94 and 9.5 billion PBMCs. Per donor, three plates each were used for CD4 naive and CD4 memory, two for CD8 naive, and one for CD8 memory. To increase sequencing depth and limit assay-specific biases, different laboratories used diverse techniques to prepare libraries and sequence TCR repertoires. The study deeply sequenced blood TCR repertoires of about 5 healthy adults to estimate repertoire size and the extent of clonotype sharing between individuals. The paper as a whole reports these results and caveats: Compared with non-shared clonotypes, clonotypes shared by all four sorted-subset donors had higher generation probabilities. Naive subsets generally had larger estimated clonotype richness than memory subsets. Even with the large sequencing depth, rarefaction of the sorted-subset datasets indicated that sequencing was incomplete. Because the study included only a small number of donors, the genetic and exposure-history diversity represented was limited. Pairwise subsampling indicated that sequencing depth was expected to affect the degree of clonotype sharing among donors. When a handful of donors were compared, the shared fraction of clonotypes was roughly 4.8% for naive CD4, over 3% for naive CD8, about 2.4% for memory CD4, and 0.35% to 0.5% for memory CD8. Sampling was restricted to blood, and TCR repertoires in tissue are likely to differ from TCR repertoires in blood.

The donors were healthy, HIV-negative adults with no recently reported acute infections or vaccinations. Every donor was a Caucasian adult living in Nashville, Tennessee, USA. Magnetic negative selection was used to enrich CD4+ T cells, after which naive cells were positively selected on CD45RA and the negative fraction became the memory subset. After blood collection by leukapheresis, PBMCs were isolated using Ficoll-Histopaque density gradient centrifugation and then cryopreserved in the vapor phase of liquid nitrogen. Purity and quantity of every magnetically sorted T cell population were checked by analytical flow cytometry. From each sorted fraction, genomic DNA was isolated and quantified by UV absorbance on a Nanodrop 2000c. TCR CDR3 regions were amplified from genomic DNA by multiplex PCR using the deep immunoSEQ assay. Extracted genomic DNA from each cell subset was distributed evenly across all wells of several immunoSEQ 96-well plates, and each plate was treated as a replicate. Each replicate PCR for sorted subsets received around 0.2 ug genomic DNA, equal to 30,000 or so T cell genomes. Purified libraries were quantified with a Qubit 3.0 fluorometer, sized on a Bioanalyzer 2100, and re-quantified with the KAPA Library Quantification kit. A separate single-read 150-cycle Illumina NextSeq 550 flow cell was used to sequence each immunoSEQ 96-well plate. Regarding the original processing steps: Because the immunoSEQ output held only junctional sequences and lacked quality scores, the filtering could not match the filtering applied to full-length reads. To assign V/J genes and CDR3, sequences were annotated using PyIR, a Python wrapper for IgBLAST v1.9, with IMGT germline references. Reads with weak V/J assignments (E-value above 1e-6), missing CDR3, stop codons, out-of-frame junctions, or ambiguous translated residues were removed. V3J clonotypes were defined as sequences sharing an identical inferred V gene, J gene, and CDR3 amino acid sequence. Percentage overlap between repertoires was calculated by dividing the number of shared unique clonotypes by the size of the smaller repertoire. Three approaches were used to assess repertoire richness: RTK rarefaction, the Chao1 estimator, and Recon v2.1 estimates of unobserved clonotypes. Generation probabilities for all TCRbeta clonotypes obtained by the gDNA method from a few donors were computed using OLGA. In TCRdb, the immuneACCESS table is reduced to in-frame sequences with V and J assigned. These tables do not hold every clone; where another copy was compared, an unresolved V gene accounts for under half, and the others remain unexplained. Clone size and V and J calls were adopted from that table, with D and trimming inferred from the DNA. The sample table contains some 2.1 million clones; only one count was recorded for 85% to 95% of them. The ten largest clonotypes hold 0.13% of the sample.

A word on this clone: The antigen this receptor binds is unknown. Base qualities are missing; no much larger clone stands one base away.

Deletion took 3 bases off V and 0 bases off J, with a span of 12 bases between the germline ends. Taken from cysteine to phenylalanine, the CDR3 has 16 residues. The entry retains the CDR3 DNA only, 48 bases that are in frame from base 1. Reading the germline V gene gives CDR1 SGHVS and CDR2 FQNEAQ. The sequence derives from a man aged 18 to 35 in good health. Sequenced sample: naive CD4+ T cells sorted from blood. The cell subset or site label, as the study defines it: CD45RA+ positively selected. Recombination linked TRBV7-8 to TRBJ1-3; the D gene is possibly TRBD1, with 5 bases matching. In nucleotides, the sequence is TGTGCCAGCAGCTTGGCCAGGGACCCCTCTGGAAACACCATATATTTT. It translates to CASSLARDPSGNTIYF.